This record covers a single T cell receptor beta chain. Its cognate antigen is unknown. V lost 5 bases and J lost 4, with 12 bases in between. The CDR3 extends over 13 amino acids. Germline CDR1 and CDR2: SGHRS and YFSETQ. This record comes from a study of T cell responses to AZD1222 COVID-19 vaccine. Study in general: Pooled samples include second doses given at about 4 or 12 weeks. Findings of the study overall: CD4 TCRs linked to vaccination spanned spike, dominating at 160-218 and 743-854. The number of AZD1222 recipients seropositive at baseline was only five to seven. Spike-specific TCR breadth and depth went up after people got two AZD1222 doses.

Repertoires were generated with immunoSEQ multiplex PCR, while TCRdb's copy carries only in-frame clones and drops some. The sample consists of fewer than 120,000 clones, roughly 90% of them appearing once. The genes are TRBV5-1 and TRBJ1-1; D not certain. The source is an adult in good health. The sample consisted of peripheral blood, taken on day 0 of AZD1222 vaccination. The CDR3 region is CASSSLGGTEAFF. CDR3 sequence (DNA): TGCGCCAGCAGTTCCTTAGGAGGCACTGAAGCTTTCTTT.